These 18 T cell receptor beta chains were sequenced from one sample in a study of cytomegalovirus exposure and HLA in healthy donors. Some clones are missing from TCRdb's copy, which holds only in-frame ones; the method was immunoSEQ multiplex PCR. The table has tens of thousands of clones, more than 75% seen once. Sequenced input: PBMCs. These receptors were taken from a man between 18 and 29 years old in good health and CMV-seronegative.

The table lists this clone with a few counts. V and J are TRBV9 and TRBJ2-1; 12 bases fit TRBD2. Germline trimming cut 0 bases from V and 8 bases from J; bases unmatched to any gene: 6. CDR1 SGDLS and CDR2 YYNGEE come from the germline V gene. There are 16 residues in the CDR3. CDR3 nucleotides: TGTGCCAGCAGCGTAGCCCTAGCGGGAGGGCCTGATGAGCAGTTCTTC. It translates to CASSVALAGGPDEQFF.

The chain joins TRBV6-1 to TRBJ2-3; 9 nucleotides match TRBD1. The CDR3 covers 14 residues. J gave up 1 base and V 7 bases, and 3 bases lay outside the gene matches. The germline CDR1 and CDR2 sequences are MNHNS and SASEGT. CDR3 DNA: TGTGCCAGCAAATGGACAGGGGGCACAGATACGCAGTATTTT. Protein product: CASKWTGGTDTQYF.

This rearrangement joins TRBV12-2 to TRBJ1-4. TRBV12-2 is described as a pseudogene. The CDR3 runs 11 residues. The chain's CDR3 is CASRSREEVFF. The CDR3 region has the DNA TGTGCAAGTCGCTCGCGGGAAGAGGTGTTTTTT.

This clone was observed a handful of times. The genes are TRBV5-4 and TRBJ2-2; no clear D gene. Per germline, CDR1 SGHNT and CDR2 YYREEE (reference sequence). The CDR3 covers 13 residues. V lost 1 base and J 5 bases, leaving 6 bases between the germline ends. In DNA, the CDR3 is TGTGCCAGCAGCTTGCCGTTTACCGGGGAGCTGTTTTTT. Translated: CASSLPFTGELFF. The variable domain in full, with the rest retrieved from reference TRBV5-4 and TRBJ2-2, is ETGVTQSPTHLIKTRGQQVTLRCSSQSGHNTVSWYQQALGQGPQFIFQYYREEENGRGNFPPRFSGLQFPNYSSELNVNALELDDSALYLCASSLPFTGELFFGEGSRLTVL.

The CDR3 spells CASSVLREWTGELFF. The CDR3, as DNA: TGTGCCAGCAGCGTATTGCGGGAGTGGACCGGGGAGCTGTTTTTT. This sequence joins TRBV9 and TRBJ2-2; TRBD2 aligns across 7 bases. CDR3 length: 15 amino acids. Looked up from germline, CDR1 is SGDLS and CDR2 is YYNGEE. The V segment lost 1 base and the J segment 5 bases; nucleotides outside the gene matches: 5.

This chain connects TRBV4-1 to TRBJ2-1, with D possibly TRBD2 on 5 matching bases. Looked up from germline, CDR1 is MGHRA and CDR2 is YSYEKL. This CDR3 is 14 amino acids long. V was pared by 1 base and J by 12 bases, with 16 bases between. CDR3 region: CASSQGRVSIGQFF. The CDR3 coding sequence is TGCGCCAGCAGCCAAGGGCGGGTGAGCATAGGGCAGTTCTTC.

The chain has TRBV9 and TRBJ2-1; D may be TRBD2 (5 bases). Germline V gene lookup returns CDR1 SGDLS and CDR2 YYNGEE. V lost 4 bases to trimming and J lost 0 bases, with 11 bases between them. The CDR3 covers 15 residues. This chain's CDR3 is CASSPSGVSYNEQFF. The CDR3 coding sequence is TGTGCCAGCAGCCCCTCCGGGGTCTCCTACAATGAGCAGTTCTTC.

The chain employs TRBV11-3 and TRBJ2-5; D call uncertain. The CDR3 spans 13 residues. The V gene's germline CDR1 is SGHNT and CDR2 YENEEA. The ends were cut back, 5 bases at V and 3 bases at J, with 10 bases in the middle. CDR3 sequence: CASSLRQKETQYF. In DNA form, the CDR3 reads TGTGCCAGCAGCCTCCGACAAAAAGAGACCCAGTACTTC.

The chain has TRBV27 and TRBJ1-5, with 9 nucleotides matching TRBD1. The CDR3 has 15 amino acids. V was clipped by 0 bases and J by 4 bases; unmatched bases: 1. The V gene's germline CDR1 is MNHEY and CDR2 SMNVEV (reference sequence). The DNA of the CDR3 is TGTGCCAGCAGTTTATCGGGGACAGGGAATCAGCCCCAGCATTTT. Its protein is CASSLSGTGNQPQHF.

The rearrangement uses TRBV18 and TRBJ2-1; D is possibly TRBD1 (5 bases). From germline, CDR1 is KGHSH and CDR2 LQKENI. The CDR3 has 16 residues. Trimming left V 2 bases short and J 5 bases short, with 16 bases between. The CDR3 spells CASSPIAGSLDNEQFF. CDR3 nucleotide sequence: TGTGCCAGCTCACCAATAGCAGGGTCTTTGGACAATGAGCAGTTCTTC. Together with reference TRBV18 and TRBJ2-1, the CDR3 gives the full variable domain: NAGVMQNPRHLVRRRGQEARLRCSPMKGHSHVYWYRQLPEEGLKFMVYLQKENIIDESGMPKERFSAEFPKEGPSILRIQQVVRGDSAAYFCASSPIAGSLDNEQFFGPGTRLTVL.

J is TRBJ1-1 and V is TRBV4-1; 8 positions agree with TRBD1. The V gene end was trimmed by 1 base and the J gene end by 5 bases; junction bases not matched to a gene: 6. This CDR3 spans 15 amino acids. Germline V gives CDR1 MGHRA, CDR2 YSYEKL. CDR3 bases: TGCGCCAGCAGCCAAGGGTGGACAGGGAGGACTGAAGCTTTCTTT. Its translation: CASSQGWTGRTEAFF.

This chain connects TRBV11-2 to TRBJ2-5, with a weak D call TRBD2 (6 bases). This CDR3 is 16 amino acids long. Germline V gene lookup returns CDR1 SGHAT and CDR2 FQNNGV. Trimming cost V 4 bases and J 5 bases, with 20 bases left between them. The CDR3 loop reads CASSSTPTLRGETQYF. In nucleotides, the CDR3 is TGTGCCAGCAGCTCCACCCCCACCTTACGGGGGGAGACCCAGTACTTC.

The V call is TRBV15, the J call TRBJ2-5; 9 positions match TRBD2. V gave up 8 bases and J gave up 8 bases; unmatched junction bases: 15. This CDR3 has 15 residues. Germline CDR1 reads LNHNV; CDR2 reads YYDKDF (reference sequence). The CDR3 DNA reads TGTGCCACCGCGGTACTTGCGGGAGGGCGGGAAACCCAGTACTTC. Protein product: CATAVLAGGRETQYF.

CDR3 sequence: CASSPQPGQEDYQETQYF. The CDR3 DNA follows: TGTGCCAGCAGTCCCCAACCGGGACAGGAGGACTACCAAGAGACCCAGTACTTC. The gene calls are TRBV27 and TRBJ2-5; 8 bases fit TRBD1. Germline V gene sequence: CDR1 MNHEY, CDR2 SMNVEV (reference sequence). Unmatched junction bases numbered 14, after V lost 5 bases and J lost 0 bases. The CDR3 spans 18 residues.

The V call is TRBV9, the J call TRBJ2-5; 9 bases agree with TRBD2. Germline V gives CDR1 SGDLS, CDR2 YYNGEE. The V and J ends lost 3 bases and 5 bases, in that order; junction bases with no gene match: 5. The CDR3 sequence is 14 residues long. This chain's CDR3 is CASSGTSVAETQYF. The CDR3 DNA reads as TGTGCCAGCAGCGGGACTAGCGTTGCGGAGACCCAGTACTTC.

V is TRBV15 and J is TRBJ2-2; no reliable D call. Germline CDR1 reads LNHNV; CDR2 reads YYDKDF (reference sequence). Deletions cut 4 bases from V and 7 bases from J, with 10 bases between. This CDR3 has 13 amino acids. The CDR3 protein is CATSIRLDGELFF. As DNA, the CDR3 is TGTGCCACCAGCATTCGACTGGACGGGGAGCTGTTTTTT. Full variable domain (missing parts from reference TRBV15 and TRBJ2-2): DAMVIQNPRYQVTQFGKPVTLSCSQTLNHNVMYWYQQKSSQAPKLLFHYYDKDFNNEADTPDNFQSRRPNTSFCFLDIRSPGLGDTAMYLCATSIRLDGELFFGEGSRLTVL.

The rearrangement links TRBV5-5 to TRBJ1-3; TRBD1 is a possible D gene (5 bases). Germline CDR1 SGHKS, CDR2 YYEKEE (reference sequence). The V and J ends lost 0 bases and 4 bases respectively, with 11 bases between them. CDR3 length: 15 residues. This chain's CDR3 is CASSLVRGEGNTIYF. CDR3 bases: TGTGCCAGCAGCTTGGTACGGGGGGAAGGAAACACCATATATTTT. The whole variable domain, remainder taken from reference TRBV5-5 and TRBJ1-3, is DAGVTQSPTHLIKTRGQQVTLRCSPISGHKSVSWYQQVLGQGPQFIFQYYEKEERGRGNFPDRFSARQFPNYSSELNVNALLLGDSALYLCASSLVRGEGNTIYFGEGSWLTVV.

This chain uses TRBV11-2 with TRBJ2-5, with D hard to call. The CDR3 runs 13 residues. Trimming removed 0 bases at V and 1 base at J, with 3 bases between. The germline gives CDR1 SGHAT, CDR2 FQNNGV. The CDR3 region is CASSLDSQETQYF. The CDR3 region has the DNA TGTGCCAGCAGCTTAGATAGCCAAGAGACCCAGTACTTC.